The 18 T cell receptor beta chains reported below all come from one sample, sequenced in a study of T cells expressing NK-cell markers. TCRdb reprocessed the 5' RACE reads, with one entry per CDR3 protein and no DNA. The sample spans about 260,000 distinct CDR3 sequences; the ten largest clones claim more than 3.5%. Sequencing used blood T cells: a sorted CD56 or NKG2C T cell subset, CD4+ or CD8+ T cells, or bulk PBMC T cells (not recorded which). Source of these receptors: a woman between 18 and 70 years old in good health.

The V call is TRBV5-1, the J call TRBJ1-6; TCRdb proposes TRBD1, but this gene call is untestable without DNA. The CDR3 has 14 amino acids. Germline lookup yields CDR1 SGHRS and CDR2 YFSETQ. CDR3 region: CASSPDRGYSPLHF.

V usage is TRBV4-1 and J usage is TRBJ1-1; TCRdb's D call, TRBD1, is unchecked because there is no DNA. CDR1 is MGHRA, CDR2 YSYEKL, per germline. The CDR3 spans 15 residues. The CDR3 loop is CASSQRQHLNTEAFF.

This chain joins TRBV5-4 and TRBJ1-2; TCRdb reports TRBD1, a call that lacks DNA to check it against. CDR1 and CDR2 (germline): SGHNT, YYREEE (reference sequence). This CDR3 comprises 13 residues. CDR3 sequence reads: CASSSLDNYGYTF.

The chain links TRBV29-1 to TRBJ2-4; TCRdb's D gene call, TRBD1, goes unchecked for lack of DNA. CDR1 and CDR2 (germline): SQVTM, ANQGSEA. CDR3 size: 13 residues. CDR3 sequence: CSVVNKGGNIQYF.

This rearrangement joins TRBV5-1 to TRBJ2-5; TCRdb's D call of TRBD1 is untestable without DNA. There are 17 residues in the CDR3. In germline, CDR1 is SGHRS, CDR2 YFSETQ. CDR3 residues: CASSLAENPSPGETQYF.

This chain links TRBV28 with TRBJ2-2; TCRdb reports TRBD2, a call that lacks DNA to check it against. CDR3 length: 16 residues. The germline V gene has CDR1 MDHEN and CDR2 SYDVKM. The CDR3 protein is CASSLLGTSNTGELFF.

The rearrangement joins TRBV5-6 to TRBJ1-2. Germline V gives CDR1 SGHDT, CDR2 YYEEEE. The CDR3 is 13 residues long. This chain's CDR3 is CASSSIVSYGYTF.

The V and J genes are TRBV7-9 and TRBJ2-5; TCRdb reports TRBD2, a call that lacks DNA to check it against. Germline V CDR1 and CDR2: SEHNR, FQNEAQ (reference sequence). The CDR3 length is 16 residues. The CDR3 here is CASSPLSGGSQETQYF. The entire variable domain, with the rest obtained from reference TRBV7-9 and TRBJ2-5, is as follows: DTGVSQNPRHKITKRGQNVTFRCDPISEHNRLYWYRQTLGQGPEFLTYFQNEAQLEKSRLLSDRFSAERPKGSFSTLEIQRTEQGDSAMYLCASSPLSGGSQETQYFGPGTRLLVL.

The CDR3 sequence: CASSIGVAANEQFF. This rearrangement joins TRBV19 to TRBJ2-1; TCRdb's assignment of TRBD2 cannot be checked, as there is no DNA. The CDR3 is 14 residues long. The germline V gene encodes CDR1 LNHDA and CDR2 SQIVND (reference sequence). The full variable domain, completed using reference TRBV19 and TRBJ2-1, is DGGITQSPKYLFRKEGQNVTLSCEQNLNHDAMYWYRQDPGQGLRLIYYSQIVNDFQKGDIAEGYSVSREKKESFPLTVTSAQKNPTAFYLCASSIGVAANEQFFGPGTRLTVL.

This sequence joins TRBV30 and TRBJ2-7. CDR3 length: 13 amino acids. CDR1 and CDR2 (germline): GTSNPN, SVGIG (reference sequence). CDR3 sequence: CAWSSSFPYEQYF.

The chain carries TRBV6-5 and TRBJ1-4; TCRdb calls TRBD1, which cannot be checked without DNA. The germline V gene has CDR1 MNHEY and CDR2 SVGAGI. This CDR3 comprises 16 residues. CDR3 loop: CASSYGWDSQNEKLFF.

The V and J genes are TRBV25-1 and TRBJ2-7; TCRdb proposes TRBD1, but this gene call is untestable without DNA. CDR3 length: 15 residues. Germline loops: CDR1 MGHDK, CDR2 SYGVNS. CDR3 in amino acids: CASSEPGQGNAEQYF.

This sequence joins TRBV20-1 and TRBJ2-7; TCRdb's D gene call, TRBD1, goes unchecked for lack of DNA. The CDR3 is made up of 17 amino acids. The germline V gene encodes CDR1 DFQATT and CDR2 SNEGSKA (reference sequence). CDR3 sequence: CSARVPAGTGRSYEQYF.

This chain connects TRBV27 to TRBJ2-7; as DNA is missing, the TRBD1 call by TCRdb cannot be tested. CDR1 and CDR2 from the germline V gene are MNHEY and SMNVEV (reference sequence). The CDR3 is 16 amino acids. The CDR3 reads CATAFDRDRGSYEQYF.

The chain uses TRBV11-2 and TRBJ2-1. The V gene's germline CDR1 is SGHAT and CDR2 FQNNGV. The CDR3 spans 15 residues. The CDR3: CASRELRGRNNEQFF.

The chain recombines TRBV20-1 with TRBJ1-6; the D call from TCRdb, TRBD1, cannot be confirmed without DNA. Per the germline V gene, CDR1 is DFQATT and CDR2 is SNEGSKA (reference sequence). The CDR3 is 15 residues long. CDR3 sequence: CSAKDSSGRNSPLHF.

The gene calls are TRBV15 and TRBJ2-1. This CDR3 contains 15 residues. Germline V gene sequence: CDR1 LNHNV, CDR2 YYDKDF (reference sequence). CDR3 sequence reads: CATSRDVWLEDEQFF.

This chain connects TRBV27 to TRBJ2-6. Germline lookup yields CDR1 MNHEY and CDR2 SMNVEV (reference sequence). The CDR3 contains 17 residues. This chain's CDR3 is CASSLYSTVSGANVLTF.